A selection of T cell receptor beta chains follows, all from one sample in a study of T cell responses to AZD1222 COVID-19 vaccine. This table comes from immunoSEQ multiplex PCR, and its TCRdb copy is limited to in-frame clones, with some not included. The data contain about 90,000 clones, around nine tenths of them singletons. Material: peripheral blood, obtained on day 0 of MenACWY control vaccination. The receptors were gathered from an adult in good health. The CDR3 runs from the conserved cysteine through the conserved F or W. A D gene is named only where the DNA matches it firmly. Clone size is shown for a subset of rows, as once, few, many or a class of expanded clone.

v_call,clone_size,j_call,d_call,cdr3_aa,cdr3_nt
TRBV7-9,NA,TRBJ2-2,NA,CASSLVGSSGTGELFF,TGTGCCAGCAGCTTAGTGGGTAGTAGTGGCACCGGGGAGCTGTTTTTT
TRBV29-1,NA,TRBJ2-1,NA,CSVLRGTLFSNEQFF,TGCAGCGTTTTACGGGGCACCTTGTTTTCTAATGAGCAGTTCTTC
TRBV3-1/TRBV3-2,NA,TRBJ1-2,TRBD1,CASSQGDRGDYGYTF,TGTGCCAGCAGCCAGGGGGACAGGGGCGACTATGGCTACACCTTC
TRBV6-6,NA,TRBJ2-7,TRBD1,CASSHRDRTYEQYF,TGTGCCAGCAGTCACCGGGACAGGACCTACGAGCAGTACTTC
TRBV24-1,NA,TRBJ1-4,TRBD1,CATSDPGQGNEKLFF,TGTGCCACCAGTGATCCTGGACAGGGGAACGAAAAACTGTTTTTT
TRBV3-1/TRBV3-2,NA,TRBJ2-2,TRBD1,CASSPRTGGGTGELFF,TGTGCCAGCAGCCCGCGGACAGGGGGCGGCACCGGGGAGCTGTTTTTT
TRBV12-3/TRBV12-4,NA,TRBJ1-2,NA,CASSFSWGKDF,TGTGCCAGCAGTTTCTCCTGGGGTAAAGACTTC
TRBV6-6,NA,TRBJ2-2,NA,CASNLAEQEAGELFF,TGTGCCAGCAACCTGGCGGAACAGGAGGCGGGGGAGCTGTTTTTT
TRBV5-1,NA,TRBJ2-3,NA,CASSLAPGVTDTQYF,TGCGCCAGCAGCTTGGCCCCGGGGGTCACAGATACGCAGTATTTT
TRBV2,NA,TRBJ2-3,NA,CASRRGQSTDTQYF,TGTGCCAGCAGGCGGGGCCAGAGCACAGATACGCAGTATTTT
TRBV5-1,NA,TRBJ2-7,NA,CASSLGFAAGGSYEQYF,TGCGCCAGCAGCTTGGGTTTTGCGGCAGGAGGGAGCTACGAGCAGTACTTC
TRBV11-2,NA,TRBJ2-7,TRBD1,CASSLDIGQGDEQYF,TGTGCCAGCAGCTTAGATATAGGACAGGGCGACGAGCAGTACTTC
TRBV9,NA,TRBJ2-2,NA,CASSMGGQGSRGELFF,TGTGCCAGCAGCATGGGCGGCCAGGGCTCACGGGGGGAGCTGTTTTTT
TRBV3-1/TRBV3-2,NA,TRBJ2-3,TRBD2,CASSPHALAGAGGSDTQYF,TGTGCCAGCAGCCCACACGCTCTAGCGGGAGCCGGAGGATCAGATACGCAGTATTTT
TRBV27,NA,TRBJ1-5,TRBD1,CASSPGQGPNQPQHF,TGTGCCAGCAGCCCGGGACAGGGCCCCAATCAGCCCCAGCATTTT
TRBV11-3,NA,TRBJ2-3,NA,CASSLQGHDTQYF,TGTGCCAGCAGCTTACAGGGACACGATACGCAGTATTTT
TRBV9,few,TRBJ1-2,NA,CASSVGRDYGYTF,TGTGCCAGCAGCGTGGGCAGAGACTATGGCTACACCTTC
TRBV12-3/TRBV12-4,few,TRBJ2-5,NA,CASSWGGPETQYF,TGTGCCAGCAGTTGGGGGGGGCCAGAGACCCAGTACTTC
TRBV7-6,NA,TRBJ2-5,TRBD1,CASSLSNRGRETQYF,TGTGCCAGCAGCTTATCCAACAGGGGGCGTGAGACCCAGTACTTC
TRBV11-3,NA,TRBJ2-7,NA,CASSGDNYEQYF,TGTGCCAGCAGCGGCGATAACTACGAGCAGTACTTC
TRBV3-1/TRBV3-2,NA,TRBJ1-1,NA,CASSLRGKPEAFF,TGTGCCAGCAGCCTGAGAGGGAAGCCTGAAGCTTTCTTT
TRBV27,NA,TRBJ1-2,NA,CASSSLDSYYGYTF,TGTGCCAGCAGTTCCCTGGACAGCTACTATGGCTACACCTTC
TRBV5-5,NA,TRBJ1-2,NA,CASSLGSEVGYTF,TGTGCCAGCAGCTTGGGTAGCGAGGTGGGCTACACCTTC
TRBV5-1,NA,TRBJ1-3,NA,CASSLTGGNRGNTIYF,TGCGCCAGCAGCTTGACCGGGGGGAACAGGGGAAACACCATATATTTT
TRBV5-4,NA,TRBJ1-2,NA,CASSLVDSANYGYTF,TGTGCCAGCAGCTTGGTGGATTCAGCTAACTATGGCTACACCTTC
TRBV18,NA,TRBJ1-6,TRBD1,CASSKTGVNSPLHF,TGTGCCAGCTCAAAGACAGGGGTGAATTCACCCCTCCACTTT
TRBV27,NA,TRBJ1-4,NA,CASRGRIPNEKLFF,TGTGCCAGCAGAGGGCGGATTCCTAATGAAAAACTGTTTTTT
TRBV6-5,NA,TRBJ2-2,NA,CASSSGRFNSGELFF,TGTGCCAGCAGTTCCGGGAGATTCAACAGCGGGGAGCTGTTTTTT
TRBV6-2/TRBV6-3,NA,TRBJ2-5,NA,CASSPGNLQLQETQYF,TGTGCCAGCAGCCCCGGGAACCTACAGCTCCAAGAGACCCAGTACTTC
TRBV12-3/TRBV12-4,once,TRBJ1-1,NA,CASSLQGRTEAFF,TGTGCCAGCAGTTTACAGGGGAGGACTGAAGCTTTCTTT
TRBV10-2,NA,TRBJ1-2,TRBD1,CASSESQGAGGGYTF,TGCGCCAGCAGTGAGTCTCAGGGGGCGGGCGGCGGCTACACCTTC
TRBV5-6,NA,TRBJ2-5,NA,CASSLAGRTETQYF,TGTGCCAGCAGCTTGGCGGGCAGGACAGAGACCCAGTACTTC
TRBV4-3,NA,TRBJ1-5,TRBD1,CASSQAYRGGQPQHF,TGCGCCAGCAGCCAAGCCTACAGGGGCGGTCAGCCCCAGCATTTT
TRBV11-2,NA,TRBJ1-6,NA,CASSSQGLGNSPLHF,TGTGCCAGCAGCTCTCAAGGGCTTGGAAATTCACCCCTCCACTTT
TRBV27,once,TRBJ2-7,NA,CASSKLDSSYEQYF,TGTGCCAGCAGCAAGCTGGACAGCTCCTACGAGCAGTACTTC
TRBV6-5,few,TRBJ2-7,NA,CASSPPNNEQYF,TGTGCCAGCAGTCCCCCAAATAACGAGCAGTACTTC
TRBV5-4,NA,TRBJ2-2,NA,CASSPNKMNTGELFF,TGTGCCAGCAGCCCAAACAAGATGAACACCGGGGAGCTGTTTTTT
TRBV11-2,NA,TRBJ2-2,NA,CASSWSSGNTGELFF,TGTGCCAGCAGCTGGAGTAGCGGGAACACCGGGGAGCTGTTTTTT
TRBV4-3,once,TRBJ1-1,NA,CASSQGKGGTEAFF,TGCGCCAGCAGCCAAGGTAAGGGTGGGACTGAAGCTTTCTTT
TRBV12-3/TRBV12-4,NA,TRBJ2-5,NA,CASSPGSRETQYF,TGTGCCAGCAGTCCCGGGAGCCGGGAGACCCAGTACTTC
TRBV19,NA,TRBJ2-2,NA,CASSPDFTGELFF,TGTGCCAGTAGTCCGGATTTCACCGGGGAGCTGTTTTTT
TRBV15,NA,TRBJ1-4,NA,CATSRDRGATNEKLFF,TGTGCCACCAGCAGAGATAGAGGGGCAACTAATGAAAAACTGTTTTTT
TRBV6-6,once,TRBJ1-2,NA,CASRASGYTF,TGTGCCAGCAGAGCCTCTGGCTACACCTTC
TRBV4-3,NA,TRBJ1-6,NA,CASSQEGGNSPLHF,TGCGCCAGCAGCCAAGAGGGGGGAAATTCACCCCTCCACTTT
TRBV6-5,NA,TRBJ1-2,NA,CASKGGGDHYGYTF,TGTGCCAGCAAAGGGGGGGGCGATCACTATGGCTACACCTTC
TRBV6-2/TRBV6-3,NA,TRBJ2-5,NA,CASSYLESGETQYF,TGTGCCAGCAGTTACTTAGAGTCAGGGGAGACCCAGTACTTC
TRBV28,NA,TRBJ1-2,TRBD1,CATEGAHSGYGYTF,TGTGCCACCGAGGGGGCCCACTCAGGGTATGGCTACACCTTC
TRBV6-5,NA,TRBJ1-3,NA,CASSSGTLSGNTIYF,TGTGCCAGCAGTTCCGGGACCCTCTCTGGAAACACCATATATTTT
TRBV10-2,NA,TRBJ1-3,NA,CASSDPGSGNTIYF,TGCGCCAGCAGTGATCCAGGCTCTGGAAACACCATATATTTT
TRBV19,NA,TRBJ1-4,TRBD1,CASSRATGLNEKLFF,TGTGCCAGTAGTAGGGCGACAGGGCTAAATGAAAAACTGTTTTTT
TRBV7-2,NA,TRBJ2-7,NA,CASSLGEGYEQYF,TGTGCCAGCAGCTTAGGGGAAGGGTACGAGCAGTACTTC
TRBV6-5,NA,TRBJ1-6,NA,CASSYGGPNSPLHF,TGTGCCAGCAGTTACGGGGGGCCGAATTCACCCCTCCACTTT
TRBV20-1,NA,TRBJ1-1,NA,CSAPLRTEAFF,TGCAGTGCTCCCCTTCGCACTGAAGCTTTCTTT
TRBV6-5,NA,TRBJ2-5,TRBD2,CASSHGGASRETQYF,TGTGCCAGCAGTCACGGGGGGGCTAGCAGGGAGACCCAGTACTTC
TRBV14,NA,TRBJ2-1,NA,CASSLTLGQSPYNEQFF,TGTGCCAGCAGCCTGACACTCGGACAATCCCCATACAATGAGCAGTTCTTC
TRBV28,NA,TRBJ1-1,NA,CASSPNSGRGNTEAFF,TGTGCCAGCAGTCCCAATTCAGGCAGGGGGAACACTGAAGCTTTCTTT
TRBV5-1,NA,TRBJ1-1,NA,CASSSLTENTEAFF,TGCGCCAGCAGCTCTCTGACCGAGAACACTGAAGCTTTCTTT
TRBV11-2,NA,TRBJ1-2,NA,CASSPDRDYGYTF,TGTGCCAGCAGCCCGGACAGAGACTATGGCTACACCTTC
TRBV5-1,once,TRBJ1-3,TRBD1,CASSPGLGTVSTSGNTIYF,TGCGCCAGCAGCCCCGGACTGGGGACAGTCAGTACCTCTGGAAACACCATATATTTT
TRBV7-9,NA,TRBJ1-1,TRBD1,CASSETDRLNTEAFF,TGTGCCAGCAGCGAAACGGACAGGCTGAACACTGAAGCTTTCTTT